This T cell receptor (beta chain) is from a study of blood T cell repertoires in COVID-19. Study at large: Samples of COVID-19 (acute and convalescent) were obtained from the United States, Italy and Spain. PBMCs, B-cell-depleted T cells, or T cells were the source of the cDNA or gDNA that made up the material.

The V and J ends lost 7 bases and 5 bases, in that order; junction bases with no gene match: 0. CDR1 and CDR2 (germline): MDHEN, SYDVKM. The CDR3 is 12 residues long. Using immunoSEQ multiplex PCR, the repertoire was profiled, and TCRdb retains in-frame clones only, with some absent. The table records about 140,000 clones, over 75% of them present only once. This sequence joins TRBV28 and TRBJ2-2; TRBD1 matches 8 bases. The specimen was peripheral blood. This clonotype originated in a man in his fifties or sixties with acute or convalescent COVID-19. The CDR3 sequence: CASNRGTGELFF. The CDR3 DNA reads TGTGCCAGCAACAGGGGGACCGGGGAGCTGTTTTTT. Variable domain in full (rest from reference TRBV28 and TRBJ2-2): DVKVTQSSRYLVKRTGEKVFLECVQDMDHENMFWYRQDPGLGLRLIYFSYDVKMKEKGDIPEGYSVSREKKERFSLILESASTNQTSMYLCASNRGTGELFFGEGSRLTVL.